Given below is one T cell receptor (beta chain) in context. Its antigen is currently unknown. TCRdb's copy holds only in-frame clones and misses some; the assay was immunoSEQ multiplex PCR. The table has 150,000 to 250,000 clones, around 72% seen once. The sample originates from a study of cytotoxic CD8 clonotypes in ibrutinib-treated CLL. V was shortened by 2 bases and J by 2 bases, with 11 bases between the two germline ends. Germline CDR1 and CDR2: LGHNA and YSLEER. The CDR3 consists of 15 residues. Points from the study as a whole: Stable or contracted on treatment, public clonotypes were also uncommon.

The clonotype originates from a human donor with chronic lymphocytic leukemia. The chain recombines TRBV4-3 with TRBJ2-3, with D perhaps TRBD2 (5 bases). The sample consisted of PBMCs, taken after 24 months of ibrutinib treatment. The CDR3 DNA is TGCGCCAGCAGCCAACTCACTAGTTTCACAGATACGCAGTATTTT. Translated, it gives CASSQLTSFTDTQYF.